The rows below give T cell receptor beta chains drawn from one sample of a study of blood T cell repertoires in COVID-19. Measured with immunoSEQ multiplex PCR; TCRdb has only the in-frame clones, and not every one. Among fewer than 200,000 clones listed, around 83% were seen once. Sequenced input: peripheral blood. These receptors all come from a woman aged 45-59 years with COVID-19, enrolled during active disease. CDR3s include the opening cysteine and the closing phenylalanine or tryptophan. The D gene is left open where the match is weak. Size is omitted from some rows. Given values are once, few, many or a class for expanded clones.

D gene	V gene	clone size	J gene	CDR3 protein	CDR3 DNA
TRBD2	TRBV11-3	NA	TRBJ2-1	CASSSKGGTSYNEQFF	TGTGCCAGCAGCTCCAAGGGGGGGACTAGTTACAATGAGCAGTTCTTC
NA	TRBV9	NA	TRBJ1-1	CASSSRMSGNTEAFF	TGTGCCAGCAGCTCTAGGATGAGTGGGAACACTGAAGCTTTCTTT
TRBD1	TRBV30	NA	TRBJ2-2	CAWSRQGAGELFF	TGTGCCTGGAGTCGGCAGGGGGCCGGGGAGCTGTTTTTT
NA	TRBV6-5	NA	TRBJ1-3	CASSYSGREAGNTIYF	TGTGCCAGCAGTTACTCGGGGAGGGAGGCTGGAAACACCATATATTTT
TRBD2	TRBV3-1/TRBV3-2	NA	TRBJ2-2	CASSQDERRGARTGELFF	TGTGCCAGCAGCCAAGATGAACGGCGGGGGGCCAGAACCGGGGAGCTGTTTTTT
TRBD2	TRBV4-1	NA	TRBJ2-5	CASSRSGLAGGPGETQYF	TGCGCCAGCAGCCGGTCCGGACTAGCGGGGGGGCCGGGGGAGACCCAGTACTTC
TRBD2	TRBV6-5	NA	TRBJ2-5	CASRSGTSGGETQYF	TGTGCCAGCAGGTCCGGGACTAGCGGGGGAGAGACCCAGTACTTC
TRBD1	TRBV19	few	TRBJ1-5	CASSTTGGLGQPQHF	TGTGCCAGTAGTACAACAGGGGGCTTGGGTCAGCCCCAGCATTTT
NA	TRBV6-5	NA	TRBJ2-7	CASSSRVWGGRYEQYF	TGTGCCAGCAGTTCCCGCGTGTGGGGGGGGCGATACGAGCAGTACTTC
NA	TRBV13	NA	TRBJ2-1	CASSLGLLRGQGSEQFF	TGTGCCAGCAGCTTAGGACTACTCCGGGGCCAGGGGAGTGAGCAGTTCTTC
NA	TRBV6-5	NA	TRBJ1-2	CASSHGQGRAYGYTF	TGTGCCAGCAGTCACGGGCAGGGAAGAGCCTATGGCTACACCTTC
NA	TRBV6-2/TRBV6-3	few	TRBJ1-2	CASSSTVYGYTF	TGTGCCAGCAGTTCGACAGTCTATGGCTACACCTTC
TRBD1	TRBV7-8	NA	TRBJ2-7	CASSLRPGTDSYEQYF	TGTGCCAGCAGCTTACGGCCCGGGACAGACTCCTACGAGCAGTACTTC
TRBD1	TRBV5-4	NA	TRBJ1-2	CASSTAGQGNYGYTF	TGTGCCAGCAGCACCGCGGGACAGGGGAACTATGGCTACACCTTC
NA	TRBV2	NA	TRBJ2-1	CASIPDLGEYNEQFF	TGTGCCAGCATCCCAGACCTAGGGGAATACAATGAGCAGTTCTTC
NA	TRBV11-2	NA	TRBJ1-2	CASSLDVGGDGYTF	TGTGCCAGCAGCTTAGACGTGGGGGGGGATGGCTACACCTTC
TRBD2	TRBV5-4	NA	TRBJ2-1	CASSLDGGGYHNEQFF	TGTGCCAGCAGCTTGGATGGCGGGGGGTACCACAATGAGCAGTTCTTC
NA	TRBV21-1	NA	TRBJ2-7	CASSKAFPGTGSYEQYF	TGTGCCAGCAGCAAAGCTTTTCCCGGGACAGGCTCCTACGAGCAGTACTTC
NA	TRBV6-2/TRBV6-3	NA	TRBJ2-1	CASSQNINEQFF	TGTGCCAGCAGTCAGAACATCAATGAGCAGTTCTTC
NA	TRBV19	NA	TRBJ1-4	CASSITGLSANEKLFF	TGTGCCAGTAGTATTACAGGGCTTAGCGCTAATGAAAAACTGTTTTTT
NA	TRBV6-5	NA	TRBJ2-3	CASSYSLTDTQYF	TGTGCCAGCAGTTACTCACTCACAGATACGCAGTATTTT
TRBD2	TRBV4-1	NA	TRBJ2-2	CASSQGIGLVQNTGELFF	TGCGCCAGCAGCCAAGGGATCGGACTAGTACAGAACACCGGGGAGCTGTTTTTT